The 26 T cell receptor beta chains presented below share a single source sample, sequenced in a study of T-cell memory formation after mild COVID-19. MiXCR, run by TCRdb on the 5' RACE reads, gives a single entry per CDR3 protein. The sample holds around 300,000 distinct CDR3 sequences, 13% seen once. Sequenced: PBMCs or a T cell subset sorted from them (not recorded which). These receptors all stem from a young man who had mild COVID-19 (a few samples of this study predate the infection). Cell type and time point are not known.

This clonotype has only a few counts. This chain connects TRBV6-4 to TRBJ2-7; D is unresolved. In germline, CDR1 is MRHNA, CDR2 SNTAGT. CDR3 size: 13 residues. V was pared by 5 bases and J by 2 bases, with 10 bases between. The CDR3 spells CASSKGRTYEQYV. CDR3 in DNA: TGTGCCAGCAGTAAAGGAAGGACCTACGAGCAGTACGTC.

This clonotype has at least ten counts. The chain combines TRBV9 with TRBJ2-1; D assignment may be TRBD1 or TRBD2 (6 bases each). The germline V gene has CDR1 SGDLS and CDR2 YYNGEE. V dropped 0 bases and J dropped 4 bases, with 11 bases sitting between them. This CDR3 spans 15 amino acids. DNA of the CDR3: TGTGCCAGCAGCGTAGCGGGGGCCATATACAATGAGCAGTTCTTC. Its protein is CASSVAGAIYNEQFF.

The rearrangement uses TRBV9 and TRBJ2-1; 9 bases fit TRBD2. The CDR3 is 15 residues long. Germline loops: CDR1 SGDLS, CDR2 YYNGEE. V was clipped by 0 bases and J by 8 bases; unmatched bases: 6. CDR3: CASSVGASGVDEQFF. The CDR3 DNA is TGTGCCAGCAGCGTAGGGGCTAGCGGGGTCGATGAGCAGTTCTTC.

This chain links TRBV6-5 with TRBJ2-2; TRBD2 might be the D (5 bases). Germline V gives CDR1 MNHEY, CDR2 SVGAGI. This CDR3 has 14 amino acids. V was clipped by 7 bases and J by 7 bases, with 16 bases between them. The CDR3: CASTRPGMGGELFF. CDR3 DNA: TGTGCCAGCACTAGGCCGGGGATGGGCGGGGAGCTGTTTTTT.

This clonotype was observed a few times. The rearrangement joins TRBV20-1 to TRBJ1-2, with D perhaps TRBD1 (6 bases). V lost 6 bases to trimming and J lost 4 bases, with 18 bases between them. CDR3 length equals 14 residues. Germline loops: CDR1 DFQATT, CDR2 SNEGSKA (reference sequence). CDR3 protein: CSASTGDPGYGYTF. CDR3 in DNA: TGCAGTGCATCGACAGGCGATCCAGGCTATGGCTACACCTTC.

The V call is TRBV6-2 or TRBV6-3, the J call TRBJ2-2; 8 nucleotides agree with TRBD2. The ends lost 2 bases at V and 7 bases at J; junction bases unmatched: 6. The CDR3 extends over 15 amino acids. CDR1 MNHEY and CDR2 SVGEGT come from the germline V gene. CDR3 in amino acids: CASSYPLAGGGELFF. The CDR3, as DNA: TGTGCCAGCAGTTACCCCCTGGCGGGGGGCGGGGAGCTGTTTTTT.

The CDR3 reads CASSLWQATYEQYF. The CDR3 DNA follows: TGTGCCAGCAGCTTATGGCAGGCCACCTACGAGCAGTACTTC. V is TRBV7-2 and J is TRBJ2-7, with D unresolved. The CDR3 totals 14 residues. V lost 2 bases and J lost 2, with 10 bases in between. The germline CDR1 and CDR2 sequences are SGHTA and FQGNSA.

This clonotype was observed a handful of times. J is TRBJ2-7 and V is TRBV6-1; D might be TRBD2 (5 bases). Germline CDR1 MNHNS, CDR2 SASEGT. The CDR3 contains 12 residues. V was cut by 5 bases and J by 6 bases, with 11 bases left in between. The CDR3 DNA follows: TGTGCCAGCAGTCCACTCCGGGGCGAGCAGTACGTC. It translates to CASSPLRGEQYV.

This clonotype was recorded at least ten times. The CDR3 bases are TGTGCCAGCAGTTCGGGGACTAGCGGGGGCGGGGAGCAGTTCTTC. Protein: CASSSGTSGGGEQFF. The chain links TRBV27 to TRBJ2-1, with 14 bases matching TRBD2. Germline CDR1 and CDR2: MNHEY and SMNVEV (reference sequence). The CDR3 length is 15 residues. V gave up 4 bases and J gave up 10 bases; unmatched junction bases: 6.

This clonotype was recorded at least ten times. The DNA for the CDR3 is TGTGCCAGCAGCTTACTGGGGGACACCGGGGAGCTGTTTTTT. Amino acids: CASSLLGDTGELFF. The chain is built from TRBV7-8 and TRBJ2-2; either TRBD1 or TRBD2 may supply D (5 bases each). Trimming removed 2 bases from V and 3 bases from J, with 7 bases in between. CDR3 size: 14 residues. Germline V gives CDR1 SGHVS, CDR2 FQNEAQ. The variable domain in full, completed from reference TRBV7-8 and TRBJ2-2, reads GAGVSQSPRYKVAKRGQDVALRCDPISGHVSLFWYQQALGQGPEFLTYFQNEAQLDKSGLPSDRFFAERPEGSVSTLKIQRTQQEDSAVYLCASSLLGDTGELFFGEGSRLTVL.

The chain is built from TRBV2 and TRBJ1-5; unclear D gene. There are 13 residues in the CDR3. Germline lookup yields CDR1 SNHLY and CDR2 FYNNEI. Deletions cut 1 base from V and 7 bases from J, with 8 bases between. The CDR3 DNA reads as TGTGCCAGCAGTGAAGAAGGGAGACAGCCCCAGCATTTT. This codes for CASSEEGRQPQHF.

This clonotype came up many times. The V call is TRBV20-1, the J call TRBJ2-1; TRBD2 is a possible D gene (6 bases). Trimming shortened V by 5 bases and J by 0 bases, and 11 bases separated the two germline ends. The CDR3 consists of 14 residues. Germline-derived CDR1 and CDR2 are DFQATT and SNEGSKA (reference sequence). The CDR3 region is CSAPGGSSYNEQFF. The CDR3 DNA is TGCAGTGCTCCCGGGGGTTCCTCCTACAATGAGCAGTTCTTC.

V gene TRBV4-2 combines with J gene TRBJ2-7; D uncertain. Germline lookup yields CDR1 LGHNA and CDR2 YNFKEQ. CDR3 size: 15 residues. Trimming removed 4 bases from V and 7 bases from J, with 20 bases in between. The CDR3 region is CASSRTETGWGEQYF. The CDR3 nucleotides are TGTGCCAGCAGCCGAACCGAGACTGGCTGGGGAGAGCAGTACTTC.

The CDR3 DNA follows: TGTGCCAGCAGCACCTGGGGGGGCACTGAAGCTTTCTTT. It specifies CASSTWGGTEAFF. The rearrangement links TRBV27 to TRBJ1-1, with a tentative D call TRBD1 (5 bases). V lost 6 bases and J lost 4, with 12 bases in between. Germline loops: CDR1 MNHEY, CDR2 SMNVEV (reference sequence). The CDR3 extends over 13 amino acids.

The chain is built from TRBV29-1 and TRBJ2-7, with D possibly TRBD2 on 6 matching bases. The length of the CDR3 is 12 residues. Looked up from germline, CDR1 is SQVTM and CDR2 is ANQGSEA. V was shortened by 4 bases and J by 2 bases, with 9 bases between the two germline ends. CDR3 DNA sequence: TGCAGCGTTGGGGACTTCGCCTACGAGCAGTACTTC. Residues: CSVGDFAYEQYF.

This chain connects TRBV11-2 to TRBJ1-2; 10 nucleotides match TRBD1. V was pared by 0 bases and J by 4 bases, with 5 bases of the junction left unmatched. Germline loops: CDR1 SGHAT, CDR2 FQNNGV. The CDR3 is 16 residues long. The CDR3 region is CASSLDGGTGAYGYTF. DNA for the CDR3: TGTGCCAGCAGCTTAGATGGGGGGACAGGGGCCTATGGCTACACCTTC.

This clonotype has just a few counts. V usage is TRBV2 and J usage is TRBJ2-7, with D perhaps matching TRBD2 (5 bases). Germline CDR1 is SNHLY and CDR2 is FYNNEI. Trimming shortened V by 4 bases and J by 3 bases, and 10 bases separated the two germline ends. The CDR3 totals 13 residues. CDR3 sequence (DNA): TGTGCCAGCAGTGTCGGACTCCTCTACGAGCAGTACGTC. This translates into CASSVGLLYEQYV.

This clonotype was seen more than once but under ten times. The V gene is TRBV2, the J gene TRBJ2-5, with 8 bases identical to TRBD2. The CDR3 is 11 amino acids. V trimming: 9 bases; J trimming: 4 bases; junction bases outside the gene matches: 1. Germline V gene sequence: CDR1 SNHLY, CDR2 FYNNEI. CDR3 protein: CASAGGETQYF. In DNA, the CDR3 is TGTGCCAGTGCGGGGGGAGAGACCCAGTACTTC.

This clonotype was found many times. CDR3 in DNA: TGTGCCACCAGCAGAGAAGGGACAGCGAAAAACTATGGCTACACCTTC. It codes for CATSREGTAKNYGYTF. This chain connects TRBV15 to TRBJ1-2, with TRBD1 identical over 7 bases. Per germline, CDR1 LNHNV and CDR2 YYDKDF (reference sequence). V shed 0 bases and J 2 bases; nucleotides not matched to a gene: 6. The CDR3 is 16 amino acids.

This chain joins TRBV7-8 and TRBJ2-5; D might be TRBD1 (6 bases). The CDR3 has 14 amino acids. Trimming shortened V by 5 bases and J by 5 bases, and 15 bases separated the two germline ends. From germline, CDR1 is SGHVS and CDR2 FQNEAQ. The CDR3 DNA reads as TGTGCCAGCAGCGGTCCCAGGGGACGGGAGACCCAGTACTTC. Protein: CASSGPRGRETQYF.

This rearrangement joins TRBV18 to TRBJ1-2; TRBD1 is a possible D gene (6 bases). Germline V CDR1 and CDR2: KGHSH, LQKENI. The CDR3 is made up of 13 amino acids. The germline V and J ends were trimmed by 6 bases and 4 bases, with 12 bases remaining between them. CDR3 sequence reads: CASSPTGFYGYTF. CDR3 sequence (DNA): TGTGCCAGCTCGCCAACAGGGTTCTATGGCTACACCTTC.

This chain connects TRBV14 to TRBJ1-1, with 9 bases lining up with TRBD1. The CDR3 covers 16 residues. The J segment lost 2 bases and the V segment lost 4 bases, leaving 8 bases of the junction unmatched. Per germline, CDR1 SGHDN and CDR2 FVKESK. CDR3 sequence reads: CASSLLTGGLNTEAFF. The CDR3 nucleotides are TGTGCCAGCAGCCTGCTGACAGGGGGGTTAAACACTGAAGCTTTCTTT.

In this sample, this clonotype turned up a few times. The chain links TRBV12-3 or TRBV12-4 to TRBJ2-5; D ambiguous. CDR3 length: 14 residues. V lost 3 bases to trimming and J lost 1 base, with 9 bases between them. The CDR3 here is CASSLAGAQETQYF. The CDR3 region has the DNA TGTGCCAGCAGTTTGGCAGGAGCCCAAGAGACCCAGTACTTC.

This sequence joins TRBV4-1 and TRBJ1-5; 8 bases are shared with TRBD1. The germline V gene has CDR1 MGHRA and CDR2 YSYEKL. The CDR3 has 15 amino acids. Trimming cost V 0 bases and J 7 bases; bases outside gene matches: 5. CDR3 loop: CASSQDSTGGQPQHF. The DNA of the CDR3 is TGCGCCAGCAGCCAAGATTCCACAGGGGGACAGCCCCAGCATTTT.

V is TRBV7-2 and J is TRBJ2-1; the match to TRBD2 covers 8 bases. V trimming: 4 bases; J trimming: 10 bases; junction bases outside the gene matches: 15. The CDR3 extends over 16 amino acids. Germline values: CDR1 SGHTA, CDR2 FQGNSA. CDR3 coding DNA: TGTGCCAGCAGCTGGCCCTTAGCGGGGAGCCGAAGCGAGCAGTTCTTC. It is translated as CASSWPLAGSRSEQFF.

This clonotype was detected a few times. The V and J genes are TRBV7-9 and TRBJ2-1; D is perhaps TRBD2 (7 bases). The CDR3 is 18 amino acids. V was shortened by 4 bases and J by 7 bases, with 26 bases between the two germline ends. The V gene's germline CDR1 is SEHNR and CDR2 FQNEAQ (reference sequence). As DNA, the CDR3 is TGTGCCAGCAGCTACGAGGCGTGGGGGGGCGAAACTACGAATGAGCAGTTCTTC. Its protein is CASSYEAWGGETTNEQFF.